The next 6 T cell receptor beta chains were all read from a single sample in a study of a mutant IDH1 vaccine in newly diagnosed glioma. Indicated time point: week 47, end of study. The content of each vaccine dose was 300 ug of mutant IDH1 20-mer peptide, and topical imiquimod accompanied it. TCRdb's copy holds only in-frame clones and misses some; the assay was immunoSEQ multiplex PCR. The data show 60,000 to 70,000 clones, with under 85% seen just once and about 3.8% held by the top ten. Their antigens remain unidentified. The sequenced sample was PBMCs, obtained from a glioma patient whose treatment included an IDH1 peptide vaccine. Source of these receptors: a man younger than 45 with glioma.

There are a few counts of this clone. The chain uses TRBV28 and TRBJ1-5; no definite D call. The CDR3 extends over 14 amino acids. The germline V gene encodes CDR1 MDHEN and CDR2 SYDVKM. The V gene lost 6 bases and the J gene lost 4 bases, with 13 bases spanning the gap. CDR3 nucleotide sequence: TGTGCCAGCAGCGCCCGGGTCAAGAATCAGCCCCAGCATTTT. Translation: CASSARVKNQPQHF.

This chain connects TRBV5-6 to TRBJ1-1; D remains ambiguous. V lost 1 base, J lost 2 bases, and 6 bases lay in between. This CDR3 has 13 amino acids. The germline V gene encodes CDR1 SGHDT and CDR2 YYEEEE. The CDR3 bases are TGTGCCAGCAGCTTGAGGGTAAACACTGAAGCTTTCTTT. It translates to CASSLRVNTEAFF. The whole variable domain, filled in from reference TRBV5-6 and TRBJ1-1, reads DAGVTQSPTHLIKTRGQQVTLRCSPKSGHDTVSWYQQALGQGPQFIFQYYEEEERQRGNFPDRFSGHQFPNYSSELNVNALLLGDSALYLCASSLRVNTEAFFGQGTRLTVV.

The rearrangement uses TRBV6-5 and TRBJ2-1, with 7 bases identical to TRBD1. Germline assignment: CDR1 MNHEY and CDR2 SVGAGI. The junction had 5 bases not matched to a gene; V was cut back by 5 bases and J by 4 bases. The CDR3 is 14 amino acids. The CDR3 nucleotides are TGTGCCAGCAGTCCGGGACAGTCATACAATGAGCAGTTCTTC. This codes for CASSPGQSYNEQFF.

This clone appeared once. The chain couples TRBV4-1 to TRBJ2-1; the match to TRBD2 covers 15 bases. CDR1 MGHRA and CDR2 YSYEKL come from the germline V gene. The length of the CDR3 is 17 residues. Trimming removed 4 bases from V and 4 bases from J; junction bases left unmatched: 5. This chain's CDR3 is CASSRGTSGGIYNEQFF. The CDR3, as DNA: TGCGCCAGCAGCCGAGGGACTAGCGGGGGGATTTACAATGAGCAGTTCTTC.

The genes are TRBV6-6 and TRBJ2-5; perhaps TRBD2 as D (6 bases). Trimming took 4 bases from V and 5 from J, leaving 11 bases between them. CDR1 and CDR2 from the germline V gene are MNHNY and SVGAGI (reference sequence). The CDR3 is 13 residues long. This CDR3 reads CASSWDFRETQYF. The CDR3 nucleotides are TGTGCCAGCAGTTGGGACTTCCGGGAGACCCAGTACTTC.

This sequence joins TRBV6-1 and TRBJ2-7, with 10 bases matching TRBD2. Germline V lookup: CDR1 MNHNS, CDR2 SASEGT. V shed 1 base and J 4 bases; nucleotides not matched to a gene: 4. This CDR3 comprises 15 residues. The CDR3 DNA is TGTGCCAGCAGTGAAGAAGCTAGCGGGGGTTACGAGCAGTACTTC. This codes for CASSEEASGGYEQYF.